What follows is one TCR beta chain and its context. Antigen unknown. This sample is part of a study of OX40 agonist ivuxolimab in advanced cancers. The germline gives CDR1 MRHNA, CDR2 SNTAGT. Between the trimmed V and J ends, which lost 4 bases and 6 bases, there was a span of 10 bases. The CDR3 runs 13 residues. Study observations and caveats: The antigen specificity of the peripheral T cells (those that were expanded) was not determined.

Produced via immunoSEQ multiplex PCR; TCRdb's table is partial and in-frame only. The profile shows about 14,000 clones, around 80% of them singletons. The chain combines TRBV6-4 with TRBJ2-1, with a tentative D call TRBD2 (5 bases). This receptor was identified in an adult with an advanced solid tumor such as melanoma, head and neck, liver or kidney cancer. This specimen consisted of CD4+ or CD8+ T cells sorted from blood, obtained in a trial of the OX40 agonist ivuxolimab. CDR3 sequence reads: CASSGSAVNEQFF. As DNA, the CDR3 is TGTGCCAGCAGTGGGTCAGCGGTCAATGAGCAGTTCTTC.